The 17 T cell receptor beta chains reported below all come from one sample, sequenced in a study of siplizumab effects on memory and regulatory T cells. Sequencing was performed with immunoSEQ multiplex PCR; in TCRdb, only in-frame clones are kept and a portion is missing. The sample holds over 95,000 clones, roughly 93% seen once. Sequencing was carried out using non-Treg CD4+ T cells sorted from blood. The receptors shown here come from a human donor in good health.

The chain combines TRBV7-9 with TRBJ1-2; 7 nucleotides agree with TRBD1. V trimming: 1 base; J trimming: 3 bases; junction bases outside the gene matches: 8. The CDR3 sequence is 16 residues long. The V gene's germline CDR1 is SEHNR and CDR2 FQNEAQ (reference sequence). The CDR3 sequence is CASSLESLGGDYGYTF. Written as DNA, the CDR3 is TGTGCCAGCAGCTTAGAGTCATTAGGGGGCGACTATGGCTACACCTTC.

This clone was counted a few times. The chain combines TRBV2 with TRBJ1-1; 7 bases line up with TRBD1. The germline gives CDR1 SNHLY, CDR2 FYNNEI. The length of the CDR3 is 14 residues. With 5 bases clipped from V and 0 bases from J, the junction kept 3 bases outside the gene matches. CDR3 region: CASSPQGMNTEAFF. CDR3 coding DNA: TGTGCCAGCAGTCCACAGGGGATGAACACTGAAGCTTTCTTT.

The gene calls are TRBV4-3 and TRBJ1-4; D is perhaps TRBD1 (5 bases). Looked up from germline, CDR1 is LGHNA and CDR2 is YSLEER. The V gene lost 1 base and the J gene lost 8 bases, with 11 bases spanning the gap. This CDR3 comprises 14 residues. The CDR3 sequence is CASSQVRGLEKLFF. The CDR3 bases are TGCGCCAGCAGCCAAGTCCGGGGGTTGGAAAAACTGTTTTTT.

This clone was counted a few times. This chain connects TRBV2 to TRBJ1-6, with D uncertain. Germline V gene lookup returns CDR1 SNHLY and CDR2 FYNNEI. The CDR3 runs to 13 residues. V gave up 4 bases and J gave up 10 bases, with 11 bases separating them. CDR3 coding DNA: TGTGCCAGCAGTGTGGGGTCAGGCTCACCCCTCCACTTT. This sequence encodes CASSVGSGSPLHF.

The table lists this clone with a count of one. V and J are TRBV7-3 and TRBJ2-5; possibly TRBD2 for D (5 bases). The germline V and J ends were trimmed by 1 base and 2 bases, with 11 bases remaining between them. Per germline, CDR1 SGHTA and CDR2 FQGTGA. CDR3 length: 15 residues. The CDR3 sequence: CASSLIPGEQETQYF. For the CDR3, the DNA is TGTGCCAGCAGCTTAATCCCCGGGGAACAAGAGACCCAGTACTTC.

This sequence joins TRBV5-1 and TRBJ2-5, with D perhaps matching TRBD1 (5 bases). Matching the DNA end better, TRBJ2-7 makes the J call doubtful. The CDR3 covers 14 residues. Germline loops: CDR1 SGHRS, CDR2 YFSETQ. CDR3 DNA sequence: TGCGCCAGCAGCGCGGTAATTGGGGCATACGAGCAGTACTTC. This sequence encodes CASSAVIGAYEQYF.

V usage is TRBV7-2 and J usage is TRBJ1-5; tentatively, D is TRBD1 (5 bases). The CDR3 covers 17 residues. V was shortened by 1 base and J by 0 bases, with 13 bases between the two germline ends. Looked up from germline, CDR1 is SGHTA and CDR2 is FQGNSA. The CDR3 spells CASSLGGGGNSNQPQHF. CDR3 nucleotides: TGTGCCAGCAGCTTAGGGGGCGGAGGGAATAGCAATCAGCCCCAGCATTTT. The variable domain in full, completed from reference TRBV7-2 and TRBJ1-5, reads GAGVSQSPSNKVTEKGKDVELRCDPISGHTALYWYRQSLGQGLEFLIYFQGNSAPDKSGLPSDRFSAERTGGSVSTLTIQRTQQEDSAVYLCASSLGGGGNSNQPQHFGDGTRLSIL.

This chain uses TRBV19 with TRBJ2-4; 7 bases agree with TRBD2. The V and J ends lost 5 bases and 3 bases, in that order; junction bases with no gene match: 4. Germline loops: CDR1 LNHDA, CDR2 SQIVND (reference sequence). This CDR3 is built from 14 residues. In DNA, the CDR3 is TGTGCCAGTAGTGGAGGGAGGGGCAAAAACATTCAGTACTTC. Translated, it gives CASSGGRGKNIQYF. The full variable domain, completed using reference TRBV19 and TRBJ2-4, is DGGITQSPKYLFRKEGQNVTLSCEQNLNHDAMYWYRQDPGQGLRLIYYSQIVNDFQKGDIAEGYSVSREKKESFPLTVTSAQKNPTAFYLCASSGGRGKNIQYFGAGTRLSVL.

CDR3 sequence reads: CASSAGDRSTDTQYF. The CDR3 coding sequence is TGTGCCAGTAGCGCGGGGGACCGGAGCACAGATACGCAGTATTTT. V and J are TRBV19 and TRBJ2-3, with TRBD2 identical over 7 bases. This CDR3 has 15 amino acids. Losses at the gene ends were 6 bases for V and 0 bases for J; bases not matched to a gene: 6. The germline gives CDR1 LNHDA, CDR2 SQIVND (reference sequence).

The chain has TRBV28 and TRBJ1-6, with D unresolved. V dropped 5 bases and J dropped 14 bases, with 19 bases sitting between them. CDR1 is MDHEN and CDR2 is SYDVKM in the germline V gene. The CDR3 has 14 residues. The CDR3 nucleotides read TGTGCCAGCAGTCCGTCAACTCGCCATTCGACCCTCCACTTT. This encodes CASSPSTRHSTLHF.

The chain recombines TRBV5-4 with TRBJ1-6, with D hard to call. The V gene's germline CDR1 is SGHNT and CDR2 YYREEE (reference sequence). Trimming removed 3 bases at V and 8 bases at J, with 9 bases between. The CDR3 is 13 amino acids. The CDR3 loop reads CASSSPRDSPLHF. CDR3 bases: TGTGCCAGCAGCTCTCCGAGGGATTCACCCCTCCACTTT.

CDR3 protein: CASSPLSGDNNSPLHF. The CDR3 coding sequence is TGTGCCAGCTCACCATTGTCCGGGGACAATAATTCACCCCTCCACTTT. V gene TRBV18 combines with J gene TRBJ1-6; D might be TRBD1 (6 bases). V lost 2 bases, J lost 5 bases, and 13 bases lay in between. The length of the CDR3 is 16 residues. CDR1 is KGHSH and CDR2 is LQKENI in the germline V gene.

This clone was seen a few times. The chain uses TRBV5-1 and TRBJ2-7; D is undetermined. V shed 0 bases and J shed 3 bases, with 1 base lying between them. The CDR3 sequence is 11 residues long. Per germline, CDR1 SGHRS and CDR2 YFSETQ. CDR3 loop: CASSLDYEQYF. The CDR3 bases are TGCGCCAGCAGCTTGGACTACGAGCAGTACTTC.

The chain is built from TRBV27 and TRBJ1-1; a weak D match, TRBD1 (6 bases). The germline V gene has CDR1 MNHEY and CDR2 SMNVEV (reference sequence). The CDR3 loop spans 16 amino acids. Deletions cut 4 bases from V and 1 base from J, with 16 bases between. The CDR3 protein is CASSSLGQGPNTEAFF. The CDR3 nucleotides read TGTGCCAGCAGTTCCCTAGGGCAGGGGCCGAACACTGAAGCTTTCTTT.

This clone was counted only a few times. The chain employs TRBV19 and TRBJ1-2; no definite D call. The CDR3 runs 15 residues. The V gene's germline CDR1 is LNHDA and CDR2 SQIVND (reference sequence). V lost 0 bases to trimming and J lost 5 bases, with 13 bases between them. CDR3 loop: CASSIDTQRGYGYTF. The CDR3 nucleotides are TGTGCCAGTAGTATAGACACCCAACGGGGATATGGCTACACCTTC.

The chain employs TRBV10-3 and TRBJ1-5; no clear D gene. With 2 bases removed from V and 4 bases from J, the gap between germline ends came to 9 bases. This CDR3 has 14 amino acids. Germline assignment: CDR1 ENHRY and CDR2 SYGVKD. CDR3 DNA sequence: TGTGCCATCAGTGAGAGAACAGATAATCAGCCCCAGCATTTT. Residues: CAISERTDNQPQHF.

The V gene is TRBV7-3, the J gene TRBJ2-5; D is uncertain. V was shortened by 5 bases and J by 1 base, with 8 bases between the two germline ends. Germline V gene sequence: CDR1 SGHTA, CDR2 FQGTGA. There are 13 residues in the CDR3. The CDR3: CASSRQGQETQYF. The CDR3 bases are TGTGCCAGCAGCCGACAAGGCCAAGAGACCCAGTACTTC.